A single sample gave rise to the 21 T cell receptor beta chains below, sequenced in a study of OX40 agonist ivuxolimab in advanced cancers. TCRdb keeps only in-frame clones here, not all; method: immunoSEQ multiplex PCR. The data show approximately 26,000 clones, approximately 91% seen once. The sequencing here drew on CD4+ or CD8+ T cells sorted from blood, taken in a trial of the OX40 agonist ivuxolimab. The receptor set was obtained from an adult with an advanced solid tumor such as melanoma, head and neck, liver or kidney cancer.

This clone came up a few times. The chain uses TRBV6-5 and TRBJ2-5; D is possibly TRBD1 (6 bases). The germline CDR1 and CDR2 sequences are MNHEY and SVGAGI. Trimming removed 6 bases at V and 5 bases at J, with 13 bases between. The CDR3 has 13 amino acids. The DNA of the CDR3 is TGTGCCAGCAGCAAACAGGGTTGGGAGACCCAGTACTTC. It is translated as CASSKQGWETQYF.

The chain couples TRBV18 to TRBJ2-7; maybe TRBD1 (6 bases). From germline, CDR1 is KGHSH and CDR2 LQKENI. Trimming removed 6 bases at V and 0 bases at J, with 18 bases between. This CDR3 is built from 16 residues. For the CDR3, the DNA is TGTGCCAGCTCCCTCAAGTCGACAGGACGCTCCTACGAGCAGTACTTC. It yields the protein CASSLKSTGRSYEQYF. Full variable domain (rest looked up from reference TRBV18 and TRBJ2-7): NAGVMQNPRHLVRRRGQEARLRCSPMKGHSHVYWYRQLPEEGLKFMVYLQKENIIDESGMPKERFSAEFPKEGPSILRIQQVVRGDSAAYFCASSLKSTGRSYEQYFGPGTRLTVT.

The CDR3 DNA reads as TGTGCCAGCAGTTTCGAAGGGTACTACAATGAGCAGTTCTTC. Protein product: CASSFEGYYNEQFF. The genes are TRBV5-5 and TRBJ2-1; unclear D gene. The V gene lost 5 bases and the J gene lost 3 bases, with 12 bases spanning the gap. This CDR3 has 14 residues. Germline V lookup: CDR1 SGHKS, CDR2 YYEKEE (reference sequence).

There are a few counts of this clone. J is TRBJ2-2 and V is TRBV7-3; D might be TRBD1 (5 bases). Germline lookup yields CDR1 SGHTA and CDR2 FQGTGA. The CDR3 has 15 amino acids. V lost 3 bases to trimming and J lost 2 bases, with 10 bases between them. In DNA form, the CDR3 reads TGTGCCAGCAGCTTGGGTGACAGAAACACCGGGGAGCTGTTTTTT. Its translation is CASSLGDRNTGELFF.

A single count supports this clone. This sequence joins TRBV27 and TRBJ2-7; a possible D gene is TRBD1 (6 bases). This CDR3 spans 14 amino acids. The germline V and J ends were trimmed by 5 bases and 5 bases, with 16 bases remaining between them. The germline CDR1 and CDR2 sequences are MNHEY and SMNVEV (reference sequence). CDR3 protein: CASSSRDIYNEQYF. The CDR3 DNA is TGTGCCAGCAGTAGCAGGGACATTTACAACGAGCAGTACTTC.

The chain combines TRBV5-1 with TRBJ2-1; no clear D. This CDR3 has 14 amino acids. Deletions cut 5 bases from V and 3 bases from J, with 12 bases between. In germline, CDR1 is SGHRS, CDR2 YFSETQ. The CDR3 spells CASSAEVDYNEQFF. DNA for the CDR3: TGCGCCAGCAGTGCGGAAGTGGACTACAATGAGCAGTTCTTC.

The genes are TRBV10-3 and TRBJ2-7; 9 bases align to TRBD1. Germline V gene lookup returns CDR1 ENHRY and CDR2 SYGVKD. V dropped 6 bases and J dropped 3; count of bases not matched to a gene: 3. CDR3 length: 13 amino acids. CDR3 sequence: CAISPGQGYEQYF. The CDR3, as DNA: TGTGCCATCAGCCCGGGACAGGGCTACGAGCAGTACTTC.

The rearrangement joins TRBV2 to TRBJ2-3, with 10 bases matching TRBD2. The length of the CDR3 is 12 residues. The germline gives CDR1 SNHLY, CDR2 FYNNEI. With V trimmed by 9 bases and J by 3 bases, 0 bases remained unmatched. The CDR3 nucleotides are TGTGCCAGGGGACTAGCGACAGATACGCAGTATTTT. Its translation is CARGLATDTQYF.

This clone was counted a single time. The CDR3 spells CASRLSAGYNEQFF. CDR3 coding DNA: TGCGCCAGCAGACTTTCCGCGGGCTACAATGAGCAGTTCTTC. The rearrangement uses TRBV5-1 and TRBJ2-1; maybe TRBD2 (5 bases). Germline CDR1 is SGHRS and CDR2 is YFSETQ. Trimming left V 5 bases short and J 3 bases short, with 12 bases between. This CDR3 is 14 amino acids long.

The chain joins TRBV6-4 to TRBJ2-1; TRBD2 agrees at 8 bases. The CDR3 consists of 15 residues. The V gene's germline CDR1 is MRHNA and CDR2 SNTAGT. The trim removed 0 bases at V and 9 bases at J, leaving 7 bases unmatched. Here the CDR3 reads CASSDSAGEASEQFF. The CDR3 DNA reads TGTGCCAGCAGTGACTCAGCGGGGGAGGCGTCTGAGCAGTTCTTC.

This chain connects TRBV18 to TRBJ2-5, with 9 bases lining up with TRBD1. From germline, CDR1 is KGHSH and CDR2 LQKENI. With 5 bases clipped from V and 4 bases from J, the junction kept 8 bases outside the gene matches. This CDR3 contains 15 residues. In DNA form, the CDR3 reads TGTGCCAGCTCATCGACAGGGGGGACGGGAGAGACCCAGTACTTC. Residues: CASSSTGGTGETQYF.

The V call is TRBV7-2, the J call TRBJ2-7, with D unclear. CDR1 and CDR2 (germline): SGHTA, FQGNSA. The V end lost 5 bases, the J end lost 2 bases, and 4 bases lay between the germline ends. The CDR3 has 11 residues. CDR3 nucleotides: TGTGCCAGCAGCCACGCCTACGAGCAGTACTTC. It yields the protein CASSHAYEQYF.

The V call is TRBV27, the J call TRBJ2-1; TRBD1 matches 8 bases. There are 16 residues in the CDR3. Germline CDR1 is MNHEY and CDR2 is SMNVEV (reference sequence). V was clipped by 0 bases and J by 2 bases; unmatched bases: 3. The CDR3 region is CASSLSWTGTYNEQFF. The CDR3, as DNA: TGTGCCAGCAGTTTATCCTGGACAGGGACCTACAATGAGCAGTTCTTC.

The rearrangement uses TRBV29-1 and TRBJ2-5, with 10 nucleotides matching TRBD2. Germline-derived CDR1 and CDR2 are SQVTM and ANQGSEA. With 8 bases clipped from V and 0 bases from J, the junction kept 3 bases outside the gene matches. The CDR3 extends over 13 amino acids. CDR3 coding DNA: TGCAGCATGACTAGCGGGTACCAAGAGACCCAGTACTTC. Its protein product is CSMTSGYQETQYF. Full variable domain (remainder filled in from reference TRBV29-1 and TRBJ2-5): SAVISQKPSRDICQRGTSLTIQCQVDSQVTMMFWYRQQPGQSLTLIATANQGSEATYESGFVIDKFPISRPNLTFSTLTVSNMSPEDSSIYLCSMTSGYQETQYFGPGTRLLVL.

The V gene is TRBV5-1, the J gene TRBJ2-7, with 8 nucleotides matching TRBD2. The J segment lost 5 bases and the V segment lost 6 bases, leaving 10 bases of the junction unmatched. The CDR3 consists of 14 residues. The germline gives CDR1 SGHRS, CDR2 YFSETQ. The CDR3 region has the DNA TGCGCCAGCACCCAGAGCGGGAGTGTCCACGAGCAGTACTTC. Its translation is CASTQSGSVHEQYF. The full variable domain, rest sourced from reference TRBV5-1 and TRBJ2-7, is KAGVTQTPRYLIKTRGQQVTLSCSPISGHRSVSWYQQTPGQGLQFLFEYFSETQRNKGNFPGRFSGRQFSNSRSEMNVSTLELGDSALYLCASTQSGSVHEQYFGPGTRLTVT.

The rearrangement uses TRBV5-1 and TRBJ1-3; weak D call: TRBD1 (5 bases). Germline CDR1 is SGHRS and CDR2 is YFSETQ. The V end lost 4 bases, the J end lost 0 bases, and 11 bases lay between the germline ends. This CDR3 has 15 residues. CDR3: CASSPTVGSGNTIYF. The CDR3 bases are TGCGCCAGCAGCCCGACAGTCGGCTCTGGAAACACCATATATTTT.

CDR3 loop: CASGLAGGLHNEQYF. CDR3 in DNA: TGTGCTAGTGGTTTAGCGGGAGGGCTTCACAACGAGCAGTACTTC. The rearrangement joins TRBV12-5 to TRBJ2-7, with 10 bases lining up with TRBD2. The V and J ends lost 3 bases and 5 bases, in that order; junction bases with no gene match: 7. This CDR3 is 15 amino acids long. Germline assignment: CDR1 LGHNT and CDR2 FRNRAP.

The gene calls are TRBV11-2 and TRBJ2-7, with TRBD1 identical over 7 bases. The CDR3 covers 16 residues. Germline loops: CDR1 SGHAT, CDR2 FQNNGV. Trimming at V came to 1 base and at J to 6 bases, leaving 12 bases not matched to a gene. This CDR3 reads CASSLGGRQGEFEQYF. As DNA, the CDR3 is TGTGCCAGCAGCTTAGGGGGGAGACAGGGCGAATTCGAGCAGTACTTC. Looking up the rest from reference TRBV11-2 and TRBJ2-7 gives the full variable domain: EAGVAQSPRYKIIEKRQSVAFWCNPISGHATLYWYQQILGQGPKLLIQFQNNGVVDDSQLPKDRFSAERLKGVDSTLKIQPAKLEDSAVYLCASSLGGRQGEFEQYFGPGTRLTVT.

This clone was seen a handful of times. The rearrangement uses TRBV7-8 and TRBJ2-2, with TRBD1 as a possible D gene (7 bases). There are 16 residues in the CDR3. Trimming left V 5 bases short and J 4 bases short, with 17 bases between. Germline CDR1 is SGHVS and CDR2 is FQNEAQ. The CDR3 loop reads CASSPQGGLGTGELFF. The CDR3 DNA follows: TGTGCCAGCAGCCCGCAGGGGGGCTTGGGCACCGGGGAGCTGTTTTTT.

The chain employs TRBV7-9 and TRBJ2-1; 8 bases agree with TRBD1. The CDR3 sequence is 16 residues long. V lost 3 bases and J lost 2; bases outside the gene matches: 6. Germline values: CDR1 SEHNR, CDR2 FQNEAQ (reference sequence). The CDR3, as DNA: TGTGCCAGCAGCTTCACCGGGACAGGACCCTACAATGAGCAGTTCTTC. Translation gives CASSFTGTGPYNEQFF.

The CDR3 sequence: CASRRVGGTEAFF. The CDR3 DNA follows: TGTGCCAGCCGCAGGGTAGGGGGCACTGAAGCTTTCTTT. The gene calls are TRBV2 and TRBJ1-1; tentatively, D is TRBD1 (6 bases). Germline loops: CDR1 SNHLY, CDR2 FYNNEI. The CDR3 totals 13 residues. Trimming left V 8 bases short and J 4 bases short, with 14 bases between.